This T cell receptor (beta chain) was found in a study of cytomegalovirus exposure and HLA in healthy donors. The PCR employed 60 Vbeta primers together with 13 Jbeta primers. Some clones are missing from TCRdb's copy, which holds only in-frame ones; the method was immunoSEQ multiplex PCR. The table shows some 150,000 clones, with over 70% occurring only once. With regard to this clone: Its antigen remains unknown.

Study observations and caveats: Researchers reportedly found TCR beta sequences accurately predicted most subjects' HLA-A and HLA-B alleles. Other equally common chains were less clonally expanded than HLA-associated TCR beta chains, a later analysis showed. Specificity of a few CMV-associated chains for CMV antigens was verified in vitro.

Germline V gene lookup returns CDR1 MDHEN and CDR2 SYDVKM. The V and J ends lost 7 bases and 5 bases, in that order; junction bases with no gene match: 8. This CDR3 is 14 amino acids long. These donors counted as nominally healthy when sampled, but unrecorded immune exposures were likely. The chain has TRBV28 and TRBJ2-7, with TRBD2 matching over 10 bases. What was sequenced was PBMCs. The TCR originated in a man aged 30 to 45 in good health and CMV-seronegative. CDR3 loop: CASIPAGGPNEQYF. The CDR3 bases are TGTGCCAGCATACCAGCGGGAGGGCCAAACGAGCAGTACTTC.